This TCR beta chain stems from a study of T cell repertoires in cytomegalovirus infection. The overall study: The authors relied on CMV epitopes, both recently identified HLA-C-restricted and well-studied HLA-B-restricted. Public signatures in TCR beta pointed to CMV infection and matching HLA type.

Using its own MiXCR run on the reads, TCRdb lists one record per CDR3 protein. Of under 120,000 distinct CDR3 sequences listed, roughly 39% are singletons. The table lists this clonotype with a few counts. Its matching antigen is unknown. Germline V gene sequence: CDR1 SGHVS, CDR2 FQNEAQ. There are 14 residues in the CDR3. V was shortened by 5 bases and J by 1 base, with 10 bases between the two germline ends. Regarding the study as a whole: Carriers of CMV and the relevant HLA type were discriminated by public TCR beta frequency. HLA-C-restricted CMV clonotypes gave the most frequent clonotype in two of eight donors.

The chain couples TRBV7-8 to TRBJ2-3; no reliable D call. Sequenced material: CD8+ T cells from cultured PBMCs, taken from culture after CMV antigen stimulation. The TCR was taken from a human donor in good health (CMV status not recorded). Some clones in this sample may be carry-over from other donors' samples. This CDR3 is CASSLGPRTDTQYF. CDR3 nucleotide sequence: TGTGCCAGCAGCCTTGGGCCCCGCACAGATACGCAGTATTTT.